This T cell receptor beta chain was documented in a study of blood T cell repertoires in COVID-19. Overall study context: Whether acute or convalescent, the COVID-19 samples came from the United States, Italy and Spain.

Original methodology: Estimated nucleated cell counts came from reference gene primer amplification. TCRdb's copy holds only in-frame clones and misses some; the assay was immunoSEQ multiplex PCR. V, J and clone size were drawn from that table, and D and trimming were deduced from the DNA. The sample lists about 410,000 clones; about 92% were seen once. This clone was found a few times. Cohort allocation depended upon clinical history that participants reported. Cohort 3 donors were reported recovered after two negative PCRs, clearance, or symptom resolution. The receptor comes from a man between 18 and 35 years old who had recovered from COVID-19. The sequenced material came from PBMCs or T cells enriched from blood (not recorded which).

This chain's CDR3 is CASSEQGSPGYEQYF. The CDR3 bases are TGTGCCAGCAGTGAGCAGGGATCCCCCGGGTACGAGCAGTACTTC. The rearrangement joins TRBV6-1 to TRBJ2-7; possibly TRBD1 for D (5 bases). Deletions cut 3 bases from V and 4 bases from J, with 16 bases between. This CDR3 spans 15 amino acids. Germline-derived CDR1 and CDR2 are MNHNS and SASEGT.